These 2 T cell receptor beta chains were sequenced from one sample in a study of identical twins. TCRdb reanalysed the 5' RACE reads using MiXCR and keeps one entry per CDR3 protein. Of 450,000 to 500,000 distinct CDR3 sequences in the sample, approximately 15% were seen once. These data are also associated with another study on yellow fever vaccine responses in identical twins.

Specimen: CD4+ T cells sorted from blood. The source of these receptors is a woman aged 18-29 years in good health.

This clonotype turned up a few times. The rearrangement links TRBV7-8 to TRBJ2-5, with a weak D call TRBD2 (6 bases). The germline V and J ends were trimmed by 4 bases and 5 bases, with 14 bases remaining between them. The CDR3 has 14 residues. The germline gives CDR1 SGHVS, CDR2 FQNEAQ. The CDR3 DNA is TGTGCCAGCAGCTCAGCCCGCGGGGCCGAGACCCAGTACTTC. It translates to CASSSARGAETQYF.

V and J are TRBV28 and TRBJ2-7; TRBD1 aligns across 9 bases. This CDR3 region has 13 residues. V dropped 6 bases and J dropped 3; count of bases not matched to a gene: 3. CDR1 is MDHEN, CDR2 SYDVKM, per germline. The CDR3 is CASRKGQGYEQYF. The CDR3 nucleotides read TGTGCCAGCAGGAAGGGACAGGGCTACGAGCAGTACTTC.